This TCR beta chain was sequenced during a study of cytomegalovirus exposure and HLA in healthy donors (dated by TCRdb to about 2017). Regarding the research as a whole: An earlier analysis of several hundred of the donors reported 250 to 350 Gb of sequence data and around 110 million unique TCR beta sequences from about 200 million T cells. To predict cytomegalovirus infection status, the study combined high-throughput TCR immunosequencing, statistical association of individual TCRs with disease status, and machine learning. Rather than using new phenotypic data, the later analysis identified candidate immune exposures from TCR beta sequences and from how often those sequences occurred across donors. A later genetic analysis used genome-wide SNP genotypes for about three fifths of the 666 donors, treating that subset as a discovery cohort. In addition to the first cohort of approximately 670 subjects, a separate validation cohort of some 120 different subjects was used. Because of strong linkage in the cohort, roughly five DR-DQ haplotypes were treated as single units for association and clustering. Alongside the repertoire data, information on donor age, sex, ethnicity and CMV serostatus was compiled. In a later analysis, previously published TCR beta repertoires from 666 donors were re-analyzed and high-resolution HLA genotyping was added so that TCR occurrence patterns could be studied. Every repertoire in the discovery cohort had been generated on one and the same sequencing platform. The study was designed to test whether signatures of past pathogen exposure could be identified by cataloging public T cell receptors. Class I and class II HLA loci were covered by the typing at four-digit resolution. Of the roughly 410 genotyped donors, 75% to 85% were placed in the genetic ancestry cluster associated with self-reported Caucasian donors. The number of donors typed differed by locus, with about 629-640 for A, B, C, DRB1 and DQB1, around 500 for DQA1, 606 for DPA1, and 400 to 490 for DPB1. The study used immunosequencing to profile the T cell repertoires of approximately 640 subjects and linked those repertoires to cytomegalovirus serostatus. Among around 400 genotyped donors of the cohort, an average of approximately 240,000 unique TCR beta nucleotide sequences were sequenced per donor, around 20% of them non-productive. An early release that covered 500 to 800 HLA-typed donors contained approximately 320 gigabases of sequencing data and tens of millions of unique TCR sequences. An earlier analysis of around 640 of the donors used high-throughput TCR beta sequencing to judge whether each TCR beta V gene segment behaved as functional or pseudogenic. The paper's findings and limits, for the study overall: The study gave a list of under 200 TCR beta chains associated with cytomegalovirus. Only TCR beta chains were sequenced in this cohort, and the absence of alpha or paired-chain data limited detectable features. Specific HLA alleles were associated with 18,000 or so TCR beta sequences at a false discovery rate of 0.05 in a later analysis. A further reported finding was that TCR beta sequences accurately predicted the HLA-A and HLA-B alleles for most subjects in the first cohort. The authors suggested that the approach could potentially be generalized to other disease states and immunological phenotypes. In a later analysis, TCR association rates were found to vary across HLA loci, with the most associated TCRs seen for DRB1 alleles and the fewest for HLA-C alleles. A later analysis found that most CMV-associated TCR beta chains appeared HLA-restricted, with HLA associations seemingly driven largely by CMV exposure. Cytomegalovirus status was reported to be diagnosed by the classifier with high specificity and sensitivity in both the original and validation cohorts. The only immune exposure information available for the cohort was CMV serostatus. In an earlier analysis of around 600 of the donors, most TCR beta V segments appeared in productive rearrangements about 90% or about 30% of the time, broadly matching IMGT annotations. Because HLA typing was missing for some donors at each locus, association tests included only the typed subset. Some IMGT-functional V segments, including TRBV6-2 and TRBV6-3, could not be distinguished by the 87-base-pair reads and were therefore excluded. A cluster of highly shared sequence variants was judged likely to be a technical artifact of the sequencing pipeline. According to a later analysis, parvovirus B19, influenza, CMV and Epstein-Barr virus appeared linked to several top co-occurrence clusters. Because counts were too low, seventeen rarely observed V segments, including chromosome 9 orphons, were left out of the earlier analysis of some 640 of the donors. Correlated functional status among segregating V segments might be attributable to linkage disequilibrium, but an unknown experimental factor could not be ruled out. Roughly uniform sequencing depth across donors was assumed in presence/absence analyses, although this assumption may not hold. In vitro tests confirmed that a few of the cytomegalovirus-associated TCR beta chains recognize cytomegalovirus antigens. Strong co-occurrence of HLA alleles, especially DR and DQ, made assigning TCR associations to individual alleles difficult. In a later analysis, HLA-associated TCR beta chains showed more clonal expansion and lower generation probabilities than non-associated chains that were equally common. While some public TCRs were present in many individuals, most TCR sequences turned up only very rarely across donors. An association between a missense DCLRE1C variant and V-gene and J-gene trimming of TCR beta chains was found in a later genetic analysis and replicated in an independent cohort. A later genetic analysis reported fewer N-insertions in productive TCRs among donors in an Asian-associated ancestry cluster than the roughly 620-donor mean.

Libraries were constructed by the immunoSEQ multiplex PCR assay. For the multiplex PCR, a mixture combining 60 forward primers for TCR Vbeta segments and 13 reverse primers for TCR Jbeta segments was used. The CDR3 region of rearranged TCR beta genes was amplified from genomic DNA by a multiplex PCR assay. Amplified TCR beta libraries were sequenced as 87-base-pair reads on the Illumina HiSeq System. As for the original processing: A later analysis counted about 76 million unique TCR beta chains across the 550 to 750 repertoires, and 10 million to 12 million of these chains were shared by at least two donors. Raw reads were error-corrected and collapsed into unique sequences by a nearest-neighbor algorithm in which closely related sequences were merged to remove PCR and sequencing errors. To assign V, D and J gene segments, CDR3 sequences were aligned to IMGT reference sequences. For a sequence to be retained, at least a six-nucleotide match to both a V gene segment and a J gene segment was required. Rearrangements were called productive when the CDR3 lacked stop codons and stayed in frame with V and J; all others were non-productive. Following IMGT convention, CDR3 was defined as the stretch from the second conserved V-encoded cysteine to the conserved J-encoded phenylalanine. Sequences without an unambiguous match to a single V gene segment were excluded from the earlier analysis of several hundred of the donors. In an earlier analysis of around 600 of the donors, V segments were called functional above 56.7% productive rearrangements and were called segregating when the between-donor standard deviation exceeded 5%. A statistical classification framework was developed to diagnose cytomegalovirus status using the catalog of TCR beta chain sequences. A later analysis assigned V and J genes by comparing TCR nucleotide sequences with IMGT/GENE-DB human TR gene sequences. In a later analysis, CDR3 sequences and most-parsimonious VDJ recombination scenarios were assigned using the TCRdist pipeline. In a later analysis, each TCR beta chain was defined by its CDR3 amino acid sequence together with its V-gene family, and reads without a unique V-gene family were excluded. As a way to deal with suspected cross-contamination and a sequencing artifact, a later analysis dropped approximately 570 nucleotide sequences that were highly shared and had low generation probability. In a later analysis, a clonal expansion index was calculated for each public chain from normalized within-repertoire ranks of inferred template counts. In a later analysis, generation probabilities were computed using a VDJ recombination model fitted to out-of-frame rearrangements, and the results were checked against IGoR. Hypergeometric tests were used in a later analysis to score TCR-TCR, TCR-HLA and TCR-CMV co-occurrence, with a repertoire-size bias correction applied to the TCR pairs. A later analysis estimated false discovery rates by permuting HLA or CMV assignments 20 times. In a later analysis, co-occurring TCRs were grouped with DBSCAN, and TCRdist sequence similarity was added when clustering was performed within HLA-allele-positive subsets. Repertoires with fewer than 30,000 or more than 120,000 public chains, plus five repertoires with anomalous nucleotide sharing, were excluded from co-occurrence clustering. Sourced from immuneACCESS, this table was stored by TCRdb with only in-frame sequences that have V and J called. A share of the clones is absent; for the studies checked, an unresolved V gene accounts for under half, and the remainder has no known explanation. The D gene and trimming were derived from the DNA, and the V and J assignments and clone size from that table. Counted in this sample were roughly 180,000 clones; approximately 80% of them appeared once. Roughly 5% of the sample rests with the top ten.

Only a few counts were recorded for this clone. What antigen it recognizes has not been identified. Per-base quality was not reported, and no clone a single base away is much larger than it. CDR1 and CDR2 (MNHEY, SMNVEV) derive from the germline V gene (reference sequence). Trimming takes 6 bases from V and 7 bases from J, and the germline ends sit 12 bases apart. From the cysteine through the phenylalanine, the CDR3 covers 12 amino acids. The read is trimmed to its CDR3 DNA, 36 bases read in frame from base 1. The cohort consisted of some 670 healthy bone marrow donors. At the time of sampling, every cohort member was nominally healthy, though immune exposures that went unrecorded were likely present. The donor tested CMV seronegative, placing the donor among the roughly 340 seronegative members of the cohort. Every donor gave a peripheral blood sample, and the peripheral blood mononuclear cells from that sample were used for TCR beta sequencing. The Qiagen DNeasy Blood Extraction Kit was used to extract genomic DNA from the blood cell samples.

Rearrangement joined TRBV27 to TRBJ1-2; matching of 6 bases hints at TRBD1 as the D gene. Sample: PBMCs. The origin of this receptor is a man between 18 and 35 years old in good health and CMV-seronegative. This receptor has the CDR3 CASRQTGSGYTF. Here is the DNA: TGTGCCAGCAGACAAACAGGGAGTGGCTACACCTTC.